This entry features one TCR beta chain sequence. The data are from a study of blood T cell repertoires in COVID-19. The authors' processing: Using reference gene primer amplification, nucleated cell counts were estimated. Using immunoSEQ multiplex PCR, the repertoire was profiled, and TCRdb retains in-frame clones only, with some absent. V and J calls and clone size follow that table, whereas D and trimming were derived from the DNA. The sample lists 65,000 to 85,000 clones, roughly 87% occurring once. V was clipped by 0 bases and J by 4 bases; unmatched bases: 5. Looked up from germline, CDR1 is SGHRS and CDR2 is YFSETQ. The CDR3 is 16 residues long.

The sample consisted of peripheral blood. The receptor was derived from a woman under 30 with acute or convalescent COVID-19. The chain carries TRBV5-1 and TRBJ2-1, with TRBD2 matching 9 bases. CDR3 bases: TGCGCCAGCAGCTTGGTGGCTAGCGGGGAGTACAATGAGCAGTTCTTC. Translated, it gives CASSLVASGEYNEQFF. Full variable domain (outside the CDR3, taken from reference TRBV5-1 and TRBJ2-1): KAGVTQTPRYLIKTRGQQVTLSCSPISGHRSVSWYQQTPGQGLQFLFEYFSETQRNKGNFPGRFSGRQFSNSRSEMNVSTLELGDSALYLCASSLVASGEYNEQFFGPGTRLTVL.